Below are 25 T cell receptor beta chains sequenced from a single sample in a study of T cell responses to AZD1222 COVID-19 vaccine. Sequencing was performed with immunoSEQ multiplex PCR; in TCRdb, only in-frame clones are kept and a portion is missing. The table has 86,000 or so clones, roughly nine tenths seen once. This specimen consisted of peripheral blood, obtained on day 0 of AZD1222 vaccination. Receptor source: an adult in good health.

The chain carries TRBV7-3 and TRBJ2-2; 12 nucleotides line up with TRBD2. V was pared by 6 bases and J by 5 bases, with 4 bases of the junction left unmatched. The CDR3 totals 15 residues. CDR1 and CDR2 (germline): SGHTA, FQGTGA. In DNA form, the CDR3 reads TGTGCCAGCAGTCGGACTAGCGGGGAGACCGGGGAGCTGTTTTTT. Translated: CASSRTSGETGELFF.

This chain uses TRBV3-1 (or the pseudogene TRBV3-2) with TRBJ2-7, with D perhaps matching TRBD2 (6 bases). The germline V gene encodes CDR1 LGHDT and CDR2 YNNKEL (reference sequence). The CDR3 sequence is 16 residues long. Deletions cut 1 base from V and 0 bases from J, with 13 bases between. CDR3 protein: CASSQASSVLSYEQYF. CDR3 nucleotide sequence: TGTGCCAGCAGCCAAGCCTCTAGCGTGCTCTCCTACGAGCAGTACTTC.

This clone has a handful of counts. CDR3 DNA sequence: TGTGCCAGTATGGGACAGCGTAGAACCGGGGAGCTGTTTTTT. Translation gives CASMGQRRTGELFF. The rearrangement uses TRBV27 and TRBJ2-2, with TRBD1 matching 7 bases. The germline gives CDR1 MNHEY, CDR2 SMNVEV (reference sequence). The CDR3 length is 14 residues. V lost 9 bases and J lost 5; bases outside the gene matches: 9.

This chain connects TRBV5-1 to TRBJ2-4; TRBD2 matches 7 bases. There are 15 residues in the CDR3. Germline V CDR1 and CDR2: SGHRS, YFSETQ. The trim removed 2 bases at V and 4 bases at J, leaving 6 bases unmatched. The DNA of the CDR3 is TGCGCCAGCAGCTTAGAACAAGCGGGGAAAAACATTCAGTACTTC. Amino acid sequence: CASSLEQAGKNIQYF.

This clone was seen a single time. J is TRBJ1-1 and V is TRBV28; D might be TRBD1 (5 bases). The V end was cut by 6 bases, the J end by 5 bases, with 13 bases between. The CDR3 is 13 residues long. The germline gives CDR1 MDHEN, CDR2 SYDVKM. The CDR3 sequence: CASRRGGDTEAFF. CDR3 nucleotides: TGTGCCAGCAGAAGGGGTGGAGATACTGAAGCTTTCTTT. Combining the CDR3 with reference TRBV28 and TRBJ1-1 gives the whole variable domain DVKVTQSSRYLVKRTGEKVFLECVQDMDHENMFWYRQDPGLGLRLIYFSYDVKMKEKGDIPEGYSVSREKKERFSLILESASTNQTSMYLCASRRGGDTEAFFGQGTRLTVV.

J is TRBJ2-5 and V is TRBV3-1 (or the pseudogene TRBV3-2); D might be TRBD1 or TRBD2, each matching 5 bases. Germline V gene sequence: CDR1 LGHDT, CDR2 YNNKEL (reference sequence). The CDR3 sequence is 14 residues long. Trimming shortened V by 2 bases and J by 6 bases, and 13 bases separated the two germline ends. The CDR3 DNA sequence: TGTGCCAGCAGCCAATCAGGGTGGGAGCAGACCCAGTACTTC. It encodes CASSQSGWEQTQYF.

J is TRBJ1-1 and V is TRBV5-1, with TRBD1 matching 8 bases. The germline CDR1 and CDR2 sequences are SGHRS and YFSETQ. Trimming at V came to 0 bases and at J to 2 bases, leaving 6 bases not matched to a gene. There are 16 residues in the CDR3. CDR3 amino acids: CASSLGGAGGNTEAFF. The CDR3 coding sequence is TGCGCCAGCAGCTTGGGAGGAGCAGGGGGCAACACTGAAGCTTTCTTT.

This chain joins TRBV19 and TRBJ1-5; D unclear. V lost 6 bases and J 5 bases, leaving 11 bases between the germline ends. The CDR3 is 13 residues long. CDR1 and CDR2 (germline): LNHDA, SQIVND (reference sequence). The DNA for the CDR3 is TGTGCCAGTAGCCCCGATCGATATCAGCCCCAGCATTTT. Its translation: CASSPDRYQPQHF.

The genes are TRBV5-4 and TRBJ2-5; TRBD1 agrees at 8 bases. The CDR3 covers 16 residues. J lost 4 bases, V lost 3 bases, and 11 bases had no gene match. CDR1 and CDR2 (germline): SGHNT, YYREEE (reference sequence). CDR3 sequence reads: CASSYSDSGGLETQYF. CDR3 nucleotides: TGTGCCAGCAGCTATAGTGACTCAGGGGGCCTAGAGACCCAGTACTTC.

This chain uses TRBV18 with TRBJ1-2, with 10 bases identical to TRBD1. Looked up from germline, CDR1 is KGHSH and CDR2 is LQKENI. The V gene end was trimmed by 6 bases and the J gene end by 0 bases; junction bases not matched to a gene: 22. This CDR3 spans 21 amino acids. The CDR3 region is CASSYRPKRTGGAPANYGYTF. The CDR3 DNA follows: TGTGCCAGCTCTTACCGACCTAAACGGACAGGGGGGGCCCCGGCTAACTATGGCTACACCTTC.

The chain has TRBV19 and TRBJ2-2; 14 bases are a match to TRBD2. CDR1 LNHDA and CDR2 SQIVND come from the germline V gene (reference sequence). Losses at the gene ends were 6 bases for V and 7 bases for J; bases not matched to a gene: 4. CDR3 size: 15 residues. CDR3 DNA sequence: TGTGCCAGTAGAAGACTAGCGGGAGGGTTCGGGGAGCTGTTTTTT. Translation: CASRRLAGGFGELFF.

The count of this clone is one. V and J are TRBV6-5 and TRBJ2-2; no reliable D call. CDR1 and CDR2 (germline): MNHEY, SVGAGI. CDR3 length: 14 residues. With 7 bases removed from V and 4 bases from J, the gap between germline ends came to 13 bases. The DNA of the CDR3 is TGTGCCAGCATTGGCCAGTTTCTCACCGGGGAGCTGTTTTTT. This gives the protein CASIGQFLTGELFF.

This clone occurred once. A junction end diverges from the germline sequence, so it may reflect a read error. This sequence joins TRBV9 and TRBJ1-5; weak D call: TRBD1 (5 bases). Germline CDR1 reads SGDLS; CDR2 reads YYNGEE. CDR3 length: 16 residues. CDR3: CASSTGQGSLNEPQHF. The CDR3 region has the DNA TGTGCCAGCAGCACCGGGCAGGGCAGCCTCAATGAGCCCCAGCATTTT.

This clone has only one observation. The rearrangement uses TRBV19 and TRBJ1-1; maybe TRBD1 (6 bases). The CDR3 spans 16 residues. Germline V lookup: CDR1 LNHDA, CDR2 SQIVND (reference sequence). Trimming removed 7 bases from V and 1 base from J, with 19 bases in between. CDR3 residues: CASTVNREDWNTEAFF. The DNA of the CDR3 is TGTGCCAGTACCGTAAACAGGGAAGACTGGAACACTGAAGCTTTCTTT.

CDR3 DNA: TGTGCCAGCAGCTTAGCGCCCCGCCTGAGGAATGAGCAGTTCTTC. Protein sequence: CASSLAPRLRNEQFF. V is TRBV7-8 and J is TRBJ2-1; D remains ambiguous. The CDR3 spans 15 residues. Deletions cut 0 bases from V and 7 bases from J, with 13 bases between. Per the germline V gene, CDR1 is SGHVS and CDR2 is FQNEAQ.

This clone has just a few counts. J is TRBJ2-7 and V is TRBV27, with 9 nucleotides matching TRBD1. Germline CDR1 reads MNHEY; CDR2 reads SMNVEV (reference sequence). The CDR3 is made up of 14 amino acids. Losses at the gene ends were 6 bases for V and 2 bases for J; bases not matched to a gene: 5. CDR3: CASRGQGRTYEQYF. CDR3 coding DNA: TGTGCCAGCAGGGGACAGGGTAGGACCTACGAGCAGTACTTC.

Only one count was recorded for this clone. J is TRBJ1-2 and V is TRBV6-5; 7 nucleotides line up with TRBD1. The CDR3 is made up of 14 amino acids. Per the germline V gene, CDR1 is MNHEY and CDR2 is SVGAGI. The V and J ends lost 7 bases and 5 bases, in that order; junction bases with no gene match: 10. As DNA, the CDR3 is TGTGCCAGCACCAACCGACAGGGAGGATATGGCTACACCTTC. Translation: CASTNRQGGYGYTF.

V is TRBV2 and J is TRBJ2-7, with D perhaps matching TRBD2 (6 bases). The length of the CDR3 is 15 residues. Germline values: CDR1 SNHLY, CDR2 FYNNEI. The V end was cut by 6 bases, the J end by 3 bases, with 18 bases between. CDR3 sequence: CASSTGLRTNYEQYF. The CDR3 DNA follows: TGTGCCAGCAGCACGGGACTCCGGACCAACTACGAGCAGTACTTC.

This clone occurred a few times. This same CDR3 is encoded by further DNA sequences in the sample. The CDR3 DNA reads as TGTGCCAGCAGCCTGGCCTACGAGCAGTACTTC. It specifies CASSLAYEQYF. V usage is TRBV28 and J usage is TRBJ2-7, with D uncertain. The V end was cut by 6 bases, the J end by 2 bases, with 5 bases between. Germline lookup yields CDR1 MDHEN and CDR2 SYDVKM. The CDR3 covers 11 residues.

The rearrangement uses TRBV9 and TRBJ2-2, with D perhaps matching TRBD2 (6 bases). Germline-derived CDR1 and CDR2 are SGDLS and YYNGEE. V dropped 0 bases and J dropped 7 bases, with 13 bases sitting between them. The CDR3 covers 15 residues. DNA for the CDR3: TGTGCCAGCAGCGTAGCGGGAGTCACCGTCGGGGAGCTGTTTTTT. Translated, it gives CASSVAGVTVGELFF.

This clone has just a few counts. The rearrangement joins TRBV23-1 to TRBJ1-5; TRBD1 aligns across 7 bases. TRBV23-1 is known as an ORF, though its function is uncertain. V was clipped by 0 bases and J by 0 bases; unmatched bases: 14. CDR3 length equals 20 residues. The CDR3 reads CASSQSSGQRGGYSNQPQHF. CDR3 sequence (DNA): TGCGCCAGCAGTCAATCGTCGGGACAGAGGGGGGGGTATAGCAATCAGCCCCAGCATTTT.

For the CDR3, the DNA is TGTGCCAGCAGCAGGTCCAGGGATAGTCAGCCCCAGCATTTT. Protein: CASSRSRDSQPQHF. The V call is TRBV21-1, the J call TRBJ1-5; the table's D call, TRBD1, was not checked against the DNA. TRBV21-1 is deemed a pseudogene. This CDR3 is 14 amino acids long.

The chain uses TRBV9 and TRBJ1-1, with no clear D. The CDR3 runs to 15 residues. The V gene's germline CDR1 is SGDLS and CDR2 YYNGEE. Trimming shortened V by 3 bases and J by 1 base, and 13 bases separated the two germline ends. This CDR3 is CASSEGPLGNTEAFF. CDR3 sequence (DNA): TGTGCCAGCAGCGAAGGGCCACTTGGGAACACTGAAGCTTTCTTT.

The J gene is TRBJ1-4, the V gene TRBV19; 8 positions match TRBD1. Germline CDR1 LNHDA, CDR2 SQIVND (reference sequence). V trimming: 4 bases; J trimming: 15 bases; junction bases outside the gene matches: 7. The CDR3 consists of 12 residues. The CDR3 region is CASSTWDRRVFF. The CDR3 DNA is TGTGCCAGTAGTACCTGGGACAGGAGGGTGTTTTTT.

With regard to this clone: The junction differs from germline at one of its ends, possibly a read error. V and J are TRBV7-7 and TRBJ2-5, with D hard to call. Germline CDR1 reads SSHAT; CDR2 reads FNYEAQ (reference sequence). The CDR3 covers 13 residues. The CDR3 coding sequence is TGTGCTAGCAGCCAGACACGGACAGAGACCCAGTACTTC. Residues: CASSQTRTETQYF.